The source of this TCR beta chain is a study of blood T cell repertoires in COVID-19. V shed 6 bases, J shed 1 base, and the junction held 7 bases outside the gene matches. Germline-derived CDR1 and CDR2 are SQVTM and ANQGSEA. This CDR3 is built from 14 residues. Original processing methods: Reference gene primer amplification gave estimated nucleated cell counts. The assay was immunoSEQ multiplex PCR, and TCRdb's table has in-frame clones only and misses some. For V, J and clone size, that table is used; D and trimming come from the DNA. The profile covers about 270,000 clones, with 85% to 90% appearing a single time and roughly 4.3% taken by the ten largest. Clinical history reported by participants formed the basis on which cohorts were assigned.

The rearrangement joins TRBV29-1 to TRBJ2-7, with TRBD2 matching 9 bases. The specimen sequenced was PBMCs or T cells enriched from blood (not recorded which). The clonotype comes from a woman aged 30 to 39 with acute COVID-19. CDR3 nucleotides: TGCAGCGTGAAAGTGGCGGGAGGGTCCTACGAGCAGTACTTC. Its translation is CSVKVAGGSYEQYF.